The sample holds a few counts of the clone carrying this T cell receptor beta chain. Its antigen is as yet unknown. The data stem from a study of CD8 T cells in ankylosing spondylitis. Making use of molecular barcodes, quantitative 5'-RACE generated TCR beta libraries. TCRdb re-called the 5' RACE reads with MiXCR, one entry per CDR3 protein. In the table there are around 890,000 distinct CDR3 sequences, 12% of which are singletons. Findings of the study overall: In ankylosing spondylitis blood, a motif of 7 to 9 highly homologous TCR beta variants appeared characteristic. Disease-linked clones were CD8+ and relatively rare in peripheral blood. Matched ankylosing spondylitis synovial fluid reportedly showed significant enrichment of disease-linked clones.

The sequenced sample was blood, either unsorted or a sorted T cell fraction (not recorded which). The TCR sequence derives from a male donor with ankylosing spondylitis.

CDR3 residues: CASRGSVSYEQYF. In DNA, the CDR3 is TGTGCCAGCCGGGGGTCCGTGTCCTACGAGCAGTACTTC. The genes are TRBV6-1 and TRBJ2-7; maybe TRBD2 (6 bases). The CDR3 spans 13 residues. The V gene lost 8 bases and the J gene lost 1 base, with 12 bases spanning the gap. In germline, CDR1 is MNHNS, CDR2 SASEGT.